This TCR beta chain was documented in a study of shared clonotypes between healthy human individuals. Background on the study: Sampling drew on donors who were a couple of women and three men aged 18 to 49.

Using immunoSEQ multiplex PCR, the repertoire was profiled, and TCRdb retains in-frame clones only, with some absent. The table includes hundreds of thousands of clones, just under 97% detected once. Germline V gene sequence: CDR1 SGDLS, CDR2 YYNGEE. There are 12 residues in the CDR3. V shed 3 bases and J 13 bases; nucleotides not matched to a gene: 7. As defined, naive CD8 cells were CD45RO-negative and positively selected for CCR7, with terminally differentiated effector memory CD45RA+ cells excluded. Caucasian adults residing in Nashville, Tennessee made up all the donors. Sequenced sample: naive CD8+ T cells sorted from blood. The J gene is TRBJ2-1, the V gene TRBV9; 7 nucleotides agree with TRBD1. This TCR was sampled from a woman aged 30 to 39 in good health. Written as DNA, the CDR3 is TGTGCCAGCAGCGAGACAGGGTCCTATCAGTTCTTC. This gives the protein CASSETGSYQFF. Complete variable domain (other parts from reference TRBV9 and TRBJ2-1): DSGVTQTPKHLITATGQRVTLRCSPRSGDLSVYWYQQSLDQGLQFLIQYYNGEERAKGNILERFSAQQFPDLHSELNLSSLELGDSALYFCASSETGSYQFFGPGTRLTVL.